This T cell receptor (beta chain) was recorded in a study of blood T cell repertoires in COVID-19. This clone was counted ten times or more. Germline-derived CDR1 and CDR2 are MGHDK and SYGVNS. V lost 3 bases and J 9 bases, leaving 12 bases between the germline ends. The CDR3 loop spans 13 amino acids. Sequencing used immunoSEQ multiplex PCR; TCRdb keeps in-frame clones, though not all of them. This table holds fewer than 250,000 clones, 83% found once. Sequencing was done on a sample of peripheral blood. The TCR sequence derives from a human donor in a cohort sampled during active COVID-19. This rearrangement joins TRBV25-1 to TRBJ2-4, with D maybe TRBD2 (6 bases). The CDR3 region has the DNA TGTGCCAGCAGTGAGAGCGGGCGGGGCATTCAGTACTTC. It encodes CASSESGRGIQYF.